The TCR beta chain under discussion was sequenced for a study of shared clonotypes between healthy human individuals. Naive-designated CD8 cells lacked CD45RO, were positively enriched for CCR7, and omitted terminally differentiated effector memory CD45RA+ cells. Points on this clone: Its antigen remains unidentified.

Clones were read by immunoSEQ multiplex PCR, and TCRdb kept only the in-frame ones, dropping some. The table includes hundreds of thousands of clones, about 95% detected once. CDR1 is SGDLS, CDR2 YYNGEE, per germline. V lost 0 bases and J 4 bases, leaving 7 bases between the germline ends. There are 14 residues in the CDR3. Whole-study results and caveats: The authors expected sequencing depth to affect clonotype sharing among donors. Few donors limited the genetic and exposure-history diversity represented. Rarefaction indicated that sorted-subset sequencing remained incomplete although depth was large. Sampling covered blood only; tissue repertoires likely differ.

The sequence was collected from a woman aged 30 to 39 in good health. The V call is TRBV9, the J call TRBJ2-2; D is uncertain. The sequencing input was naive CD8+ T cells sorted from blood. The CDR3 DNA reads TGTGCCAGCAGCGTAGAAGGGTTCACCGGGGAGCTGTTTTTT. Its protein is CASSVEGFTGELFF.